This is a list of T cell receptor beta chains from one sample in a study of cytomegalovirus exposure and HLA in healthy donors. The table came from immunoSEQ multiplex PCR; TCRdb's copy has only in-frame clones and leaves some out. The sample lists approximately 97,000 clones; around 96% were seen once. The sequenced material came from PBMCs. Every receptor here comes from a woman aged 18-29 years in good health and CMV-seronegative. Each CDR3 is given with its conserved first and last residue. The order of the fields is J gene, V gene, D gene, clone size, CDR3 length, CDR3 DNA, CDR3 protein. The D gene is left open where the match is weak. Rows give clone size only sometimes, using once, few, many, or a class for an expanded clone.

TRBJ1-1,TRBV10-3,NA,NA,14,TGTGCCATCAGTGTGGAGATTATGAACACTGAAGCTTTCTTT,CAISVEIMNTEAFF
TRBJ2-7,TRBV10-3,TRBD2,NA,17,TGTGCCATCAGTGTTCCTAGCGGGGGAGCTAGCTCCTACGAGCAGTACTTC,CAISVPSGGASSYEQYF
TRBJ2-7,TRBV5-1,TRBD1,NA,13,TGCGCCAGCAGCGGACAGGGCCCCTACGAGCAGTACTTC,CASSGQGPYEQYF
TRBJ1-3,TRBV21-1,NA,NA,18,TGTGCCAGCAGCAATAAGACAGCTCAACTCTTCTCTGGAAACACCATATATTTT,CASSNKTAQLFSGNTIYF
TRBJ2-2,TRBV5-1,TRBD2,NA,16,TGCGCCAGCAGCGGGGGAGCGGGAGGGAACACCGGGGAGCTGTTTTTT,CASSGGAGGNTGELFF
TRBJ2-1,TRBV2,TRBD1,NA,12,TGTGCCGGCGACAGGGGTAACGATGAGCAGTTCTTC,CAGDRGNDEQFF
TRBJ2-7,TRBV5-1,TRBD2,NA,15,TGCGCCAGCAGCAAAGTAGCGGGAGGAACGTACGAGCAGTACTTC,CASSKVAGGTYEQYF
TRBJ1-1,TRBV6-5,NA,NA,14,TGTGCCAGCAGTTACACCGGGGGAAGAACTGAAGCTTTCTTT,CASSYTGGRTEAFF
TRBJ2-5,TRBV4-3,TRBD2,NA,21,TGCGCCAGCAGCCAAGTTCGGGGACTAGCGGGGGGGCGATTATCAGAAGAGACCCAGTACTTC,CASSQVRGLAGGRLSEETQYF
TRBJ1-2,TRBV27,TRBD1,NA,14,TGTGCCAGCAGTTCCCGACAGGGGGTCTATGGCTACACCTTC,CASSSRQGVYGYTF
TRBJ2-5,TRBV11-3,TRBD2,once,14,TGTGCCAGCAGCTTATTCGGGGGGCAAGAGACCCAGTACTTC,CASSLFGGQETQYF
TRBJ2-3,TRBV5-5,NA,NA,15,TGTGCCAGCAGCTTGGAGGGGCTAGAAGGCGGTACGCAGTATTTT,CASSLEGLEGGTQYF
TRBJ2-7,TRBV7-8,TRBD1,once,14,TGTGCCAGCGCCAGGGGGACAGACTATTACGAGCAGTACTTC,CASARGTDYYEQYF
TRBJ2-7,TRBV27,NA,NA,17,TGTGCCAGCAGTTTTAATAGTCGAACTGTCCCAACCTACGAGCAGTACTTC,CASSFNSRTVPTYEQYF
TRBJ2-6,TRBV12-5,NA,NA,15,TGTGCTAGTGGTCTACAGTTCTCTGGGGCCAACGTCCTGACTTTC,CASGLQFSGANVLTF
TRBJ2-3,TRBV28,TRBD1,NA,19,TGTGCCAGCAGTTTATCGGGACAGGGCAGGGGGACATTCACAGATACGCAGTATTTT,CASSLSGQGRGTFTDTQYF
TRBJ2-1,TRBV4-1,TRBD1,NA,14,TGCGCCAGCAGCTCTGGGACAGGGTTGAATGAGCAGTTCTTC,CASSSGTGLNEQFF
TRBJ1-6,TRBV5-4,TRBD1,few,16,TGTGCCAGCAGCTTGAACAGGGGCGTCCTTAATTCACCCCTCCACTTT,CASSLNRGVLNSPLHF